These T cell receptor beta chains were read from a single sample in a study of graft-versus-host responses after intestinal transplantation. Profiled with immunoSEQ multiplex PCR; TCRdb holds only in-frame clones, not every one. The sample holds roughly 40,000 clones, over 90% seen once. The specimen was PBMCs, collected 734 days after intestinal transplantation. The receptors shown here come from a human patient who received an intestinal transplant, so some T cells may come from the graft donor. Both conserved end residues are part of each CDR3. The order of the fields is V gene, clone size, D gene, J gene, CDR3 protein, CDR3 DNA. D genes are given only for firm matches. Some rows have no size entry. The others give once, few or many, or a class for an expanded clone.

>TRBV7-3|NA|NA|TRBJ2-5
CASSYSIPLAAHQETQYF
TGTGCCAGCAGCTACTCGATTCCACTCGCCGCTCACCAAGAGACCCAGTACTTC
>TRBV29-1|NA|TRBD1|TRBJ2-1
CSVGQGRDEQFF
TGCAGCGTTGGACAGGGAAGGGATGAGCAGTTCTTC
>TRBV27|NA|NA|TRBJ2-1
CASSNPVRGYNEQFF
TGTGCCAGCAGCAACCCCGTCAGAGGATACAATGAGCAGTTCTTC
>TRBV28|NA|TRBD2|TRBJ2-7
CASSLAGVLAGLYEQYF
TGTGCCAGCAGTTTAGCGGGGGTACTAGCGGGATTATACGAGCAGTACTTC
>TRBV25-1|NA|TRBD1|TRBJ2-7
CASRRQGATYEQYF
TGTGCCAGCAGACGACAGGGGGCGACCTACGAGCAGTACTTC
>TRBV18|NA|NA|TRBJ2-1
CASSIGLSTYNEQFF
TGTGCCAGCTCAATCGGGCTGAGCACCTACAATGAGCAGTTCTTC
>TRBV11-2|NA|NA|TRBJ2-3
CASSSTLEAGDTQYF
TGTGCCAGCAGCTCGACCTTAGAAGCGGGAGATACGCAGTATTTT
>TRBV11-2|NA|NA|TRBJ2-7
CASSLRGWDSYEQYF
TGTGCCAGCAGCTTAAGGGGGTGGGACTCCTACGAGCAGTACTTC
>TRBV27|NA|TRBD1|TRBJ1-1
CASTNRGRGDTEAFF
TGTGCCAGCACCAACAGGGGGCGCGGGGACACTGAAGCTTTCTTT
>TRBV7-6|NA|NA|TRBJ2-7
CASSLAPPGTTYEQYF
TGTGCCAGCAGCTTAGCCCCCCCCGGGACCACCTACGAGCAGTACTTC
>TRBV29-1|NA|NA|TRBJ2-7
CSARGGERYEQYF
TGCAGCGCCCGCGGCGGGGAAAGATACGAGCAGTACTTC
>TRBV5-4|NA|TRBD2|TRBJ2-7
CASSFSATSGRWREQYF
TGTGCCAGCAGCTTTTCGGCAACTAGCGGGAGGTGGCGGGAGCAGTACTTC
>TRBV29-1|NA|NA|TRBJ2-6
CSVSSTGANVLTF
TGCAGCGTTAGTTCGACTGGGGCCAACGTCCTGACTTTC
>TRBV27|NA|NA|TRBJ2-2
CASSLIGEGAGELFF
TGTGCCAGCAGTTTAATAGGGGAAGGAGCCGGGGAGCTGTTTTTT
>TRBV12-5|NA|TRBD1|TRBJ2-2
CASATDRGYSGELFF
TGTGCTAGTGCCACCGACAGGGGTTACTCCGGGGAGCTGTTTTTT
>TRBV6-6|NA|NA|TRBJ1-6
CASSYVAGTVALHF
TGTGCCAGCAGTTACGTAGCCGGGACCGTGGCCCTCCACTTT
>TRBV9|NA|NA|TRBJ1-2
CASSVGRWQNYGYTF
TGTGCCAGCAGCGTAGGTCGGTGGCAGAACTATGGCTACACCTTC
>TRBV19|NA|NA|TRBJ2-7
CASSIDPGASYEQYF
TGTGCCAGTAGTATAGATCCGGGAGCGTCGTACGAGCAGTACTTC
>TRBV11-3|NA|TRBD2|TRBJ2-1
CASTHPSCGRFNEQFF
TGTGCCAGCACCCACCCTTCCTGCGGGAGGTTTAATGAGCAGTTCTTC
>TRBV27|NA|NA|TRBJ2-3
CASTSSTDTQYF
TGTGCCAGCACGTCCAGCACAGATACGCAGTATTTT
>TRBV7-9|NA|TRBD1|TRBJ1-4
CASSLGDTGGEKLFF
TGTGCCAGCAGCTTAGGAGATACAGGGGGGGAAAAACTGTTTTTT
>TRBV7-9|NA|TRBD2|TRBJ2-1
CASSSQGTSGRGSYNEQFF
TGTGCCAGCAGCTCACAGGGGACTAGCGGGAGAGGGTCGTACAATGAGCAGTTCTTC
>TRBV27|once|NA|TRBJ1-2
CASRLSSGTYGYTF
TGTGCCAGCCGCCTCTCCTCGGGCACCTATGGCTACACCTTC
>TRBV28|NA|NA|TRBJ2-7
CASSLWGAREQYF
TGTGCCAGCAGTTTATGGGGGGCCCGGGAGCAGTACTTC
>TRBV7-9|NA|NA|TRBJ1-1
CASNSPVTEAFF
TGTGCCAGCAACTCCCCCGTCACTGAAGCTTTCTTT
>TRBV30|NA|NA|TRBJ1-2
CAWRVAELYTF
TGTGCCTGGCGAGTGGCGGAGCTCTACACCTTC
>TRBV9|few|NA|TRBJ1-6
CASGQYNSPLHF
TGTGCCAGCGGACAGTACAATTCACCCCTCCACTTT
>TRBV29-1|NA|NA|TRBJ2-2
CSVVGGTGELFF
TGCAGCGTTGTAGGAGGGACCGGGGAGCTGTTTTTT
>TRBV5-1|once|TRBD2|TRBJ2-1
CASSLVEAGVYNEQFF
TGCGCCAGCAGCTTGGTGGAAGCGGGGGTATACAATGAGCAGTTCTTC
>TRBV5-4|once|NA|TRBJ2-7
CASSYFPPSSYEQYF
TGTGCCAGCAGCTACTTCCCCCCTAGCTCCTACGAGCAGTACTTC
>TRBV5-1|NA|NA|TRBJ2-7
CASSLVPGERYEQYF
TGCGCCAGCAGCTTGGTACCAGGGGAACGGTACGAGCAGTACTTC
>TRBV7-9|NA|NA|TRBJ1-1
CASSSGDDYGTAFF
TGTGCCAGCAGCTCCGGGGACGACTACGGCACGGCTTTCTTT
>TRBV30|NA|TRBD2|TRBJ2-7
CAWRNSGGYEQYF
TGTGCCTGGAGGAACAGCGGGGGGTACGAGCAGTACTTC
>TRBV19|NA|TRBD2|TRBJ2-1
CASKRLAGDEQFF
TGTGCCAGTAAACGACTAGCGGGAGATGAGCAGTTCTTC
>TRBV18|NA|NA|TRBJ1-5
CASSPGTEGYQPQHF
TGTGCCAGCTCACCGGGGACCGAGGGATATCAGCCCCAGCATTTT
>TRBV6-1|NA|TRBD1|TRBJ1-1
CASSEGQGANTEAFF
TGTGCCAGCAGTGAAGGTCAGGGGGCGAACACTGAAGCTTTCTTT
>TRBV7-3|once|TRBD2|TRBJ2-2
CASSPGTSGMNTGELFF
TGTGCCAGCAGCCCTGGGACTAGCGGGATGAACACCGGGGAGCTGTTTTTT
>TRBV9|NA|NA|TRBJ2-2
CASSVALRSTGELFF
TGTGCCAGCAGCGTAGCACTCAGAAGCACCGGGGAGCTGTTTTTT
>TRBV5-4|NA|TRBD1|TRBJ2-7
CASSLGGQGSYEQYF
TGTGCCAGCAGCTTGGGTGGACAGGGTTCCTACGAGCAGTACTTC
>TRBV12-5|once|NA|TRBJ2-3
CASGLEMTDTQYF
TGTGCTAGTGGTTTGGAGATGACAGATACGCAGTATTTT
>TRBV18|NA|TRBD1|TRBJ1-3
CASSPGTGAGNTIYF
TGTGCCAGCTCACCCGGGACAGGGGCTGGAAACACCATATATTTT
>TRBV19|NA|NA|TRBJ1-1
CASSVQNTEAFF
TGTGCCAGTAGTGTACAGAACACTGAAGCTTTCTTT
>TRBV29-1|NA|TRBD1|TRBJ2-1
CSLTPGTGVNEQFF
TGCAGCCTGACCCCCGGGACAGGGGTAAATGAGCAGTTCTTC
>TRBV7-9|NA|NA|TRBJ2-7
CATREGGSYEQYF
TGTGCCACCCGTGAAGGGGGATCCTACGAGCAGTACTTC
>TRBV10-2|NA|NA|TRBJ2-7
CASSELETGVSYEQYF
TGCGCCAGCAGTGAGTTAGAGACGGGGGTCTCCTACGAGCAGTACTTC
>TRBV9|NA|NA|TRBJ2-5
CASSVGVDPTQYF
TGTGCCAGCAGCGTAGGAGTTGATCCGACCCAGTACTTC
>TRBV7-6|NA|NA|TRBJ2-3
CASSLRTDTQYF
TGTGCCAGCAGCTTACGCACAGATACGCAGTATTTT
>TRBV5-1|NA|TRBD2|TRBJ2-7
CASSLAGTSEVDEQYF
TGCGCCAGCAGCTTGGCCGGGACTAGCGAAGTGGACGAGCAGTACTTC
>TRBV27|NA|TRBD2|TRBJ2-1
CASTSPGTSSYNEQFF
TGTGCCAGCACCTCCCCCGGGACTAGCAGTTACAATGAGCAGTTCTTC
>TRBV7-9|few|NA|TRBJ1-6
CASSPLGRGNSPLHF
TGTGCCAGCAGCCCCCTTGGGAGGGGTAATTCACCCCTCCACTTT
>TRBV7-2|NA|NA|TRBJ2-3
CASSPDSDTQYF
TGTGCCAGCAGCCCCGACTCAGATACGCAGTATTTT
>TRBV5-1|NA|NA|TRBJ2-6
CASSLGGGKSGANVLTF
TGCGCCAGCAGCTTGGGTGGCGGAAAATCTGGGGCCAACGTCCTGACTTTC
>TRBV5-4|NA|TRBD2|TRBJ2-3
CASSLRSGRRNTQYF
TGTGCCAGCAGCTTGAGGAGCGGGAGGCGGAATACGCAGTATTTT
>TRBV6-1|NA|NA|TRBJ1-4
CASTGEGNEKLFF
TGTGCCAGCACTGGGGAGGGTAATGAAAAACTGTTTTTT
>TRBV18|NA|NA|TRBJ1-2
CASSPGQIRGGYTF
TGTGCCAGCTCACCAGGCCAAATCCGAGGGGGCTACACCTTC